One and the same sample provided the 6 T cell receptor beta chains below, sequenced in a study of control samples from healthy donors and cancer patients. Method: immunoSEQ multiplex PCR; TCRdb's copy keeps in-frame clones and lacks some. Among tens of thousands of clones listed, 91% were seen once. Material for sequencing was PBMCs. The receptors here all came from a woman aged 40 to 50 with head and neck cancer.

The chain carries TRBV7-9 and TRBJ2-3; D might be TRBD2 (6 bases). Per germline, CDR1 SEHNR and CDR2 FQNEAQ (reference sequence). The ends were cut back, 7 bases at V and 6 bases at J, with 20 bases in the middle. This CDR3 is 15 amino acids long. DNA for the CDR3: TGTGCCAGCACACCGGAGGGAACCGGCGTGGATACGCAGTATTTT. This sequence encodes CASTPEGTGVDTQYF.

The chain combines TRBV3-1 (or the pseudogene TRBV3-2) with TRBJ1-2; TRBD1 agrees at 7 bases. The CDR3 has 11 amino acids. The germline V gene encodes CDR1 LGHDT and CDR2 YNNKEL (reference sequence). Trimming at V came to 3 bases and at J to 13 bases, leaving 5 bases not matched to a gene. CDR3 nucleotide sequence: TGTGCCAGCAGCCAGCCAGGGGGTCTCACCTTC. Its translation is CASSQPGGLTF.

The J gene is TRBJ1-1, the V gene TRBV21-1; the table assigns TRBD1, which was not confirmed against the DNA. TRBV21-1 is given as a pseudogene. This CDR3 region has 16 residues. CDR3 sequence (DNA): TGTGCCAGTAGCATCGGATCAGGGACAGGCCACACTGAAGCTTTCTTT. Translated, it gives CASSIGSGTGHTEAFF.

The CDR3 nucleotides read TGTGCCAGCAGCCACACCGGGACCTCTGGGGAGCAGTACTTC. It encodes CASSHTGTSGEQYF. The rearrangement joins TRBV3-1 (or the pseudogene TRBV3-2) to TRBJ2-7, with D perhaps matching TRBD1 or TRBD2 (5 bases each). This CDR3 region has 14 residues. Germline V lookup: CDR1 LGHDT, CDR2 YNNKEL (reference sequence). Trimming shortened V by 3 bases and J by 7 bases, and 16 bases separated the two germline ends.

This rearrangement joins TRBV9 to TRBJ1-2; D remains unclear. Germline V CDR1 and CDR2: SGDLS, YYNGEE. V was shortened by 2 bases and J by 8 bases, with 13 bases between the two germline ends. The CDR3 runs to 13 residues. CDR3 sequence: CASSVPPMHGYTF. The CDR3 DNA reads TGTGCCAGCAGCGTCCCGCCTATGCACGGCTACACCTTC.

This sequence joins TRBV10-2 and TRBJ1-5; D may be TRBD1 (6 bases). Between the trimmed V and J ends, which lost 1 base and 6 bases, there was a span of 16 bases. The CDR3 length is 16 residues. Germline CDR1 is WSHSY and CDR2 is SAAADI. As DNA, the CDR3 is TGCGCCAGCAGTGAGTGGACAGCTAGGGATGGTCAGCCCCAGCATTTT. It encodes CASSEWTARDGQPQHF.